This TCR beta chain was observed in a study of CD8 T cells in ankylosing spondylitis. A quantitative 5'-RACE method, one with molecular barcodes, was used to make TCR beta libraries. MiXCR, run by TCRdb on the 5' RACE reads, gives a single entry per CDR3 protein. The table lists about 340,000 distinct CDR3 sequences, 20% to 25% of them singletons. The V segment lost 0 bases and the J segment 0 bases; nucleotides outside the gene matches: 3. This CDR3 region has 16 residues. Germline V CDR1 and CDR2: WSHSY, SAAADI. The sample comprised blood, either unsorted or a sorted T cell fraction (not recorded which). The chain carries TRBV10-2 and TRBJ1-1; TRBD1 agrees at 8 bases. The source of this sequence is a male donor with ankylosing spondylitis or in good health (not recorded which). The CDR3: CASSESRQGLNTEAFF. The CDR3, as DNA: TGCGCCAGCAGTGAGTCGAGACAGGGGTTGAACACTGAAGCTTTCTTT.